This T cell receptor (beta chain) was observed in a study of shared clonotypes between healthy human individuals. Study details: The plates for each donor numbered three CD4 naive, three CD4 memory, two CD8 naive and one CD8 memory. Study-wide points: Clonotype sharing across a handful of donors was observed for roughly 5% of naive CD4 clonotypes.

The table came from immunoSEQ multiplex PCR; TCRdb's copy has only in-frame clones and leaves some out. The sample has under 600,000 clones, 95% to 97% seen once; the top ten hold about 0.064%. Concerning this clone: The antigen is undetermined.

The sequence was collected from a woman under 40 in good health. The sequencing input was naive CD4+ T cells sorted from blood. The sample's subset: CD45RA+ positively selected.

The CDR3 nucleotides read TGCGCCAGCAGCCTCTCAGAAACCGGGCCAGGTTTTTATGATACGCAGTATTTT. Translated: CASSLSETGPGFYDTQYF. The rearrangement uses TRBV10-2 and TRBJ2-3; D is unresolved. This CDR3 is built from 18 residues. Germline values: CDR1 WSHSY, CDR2 SAAADI. Trimming shortened V by 6 bases and J by 6 bases, and 28 bases separated the two germline ends.